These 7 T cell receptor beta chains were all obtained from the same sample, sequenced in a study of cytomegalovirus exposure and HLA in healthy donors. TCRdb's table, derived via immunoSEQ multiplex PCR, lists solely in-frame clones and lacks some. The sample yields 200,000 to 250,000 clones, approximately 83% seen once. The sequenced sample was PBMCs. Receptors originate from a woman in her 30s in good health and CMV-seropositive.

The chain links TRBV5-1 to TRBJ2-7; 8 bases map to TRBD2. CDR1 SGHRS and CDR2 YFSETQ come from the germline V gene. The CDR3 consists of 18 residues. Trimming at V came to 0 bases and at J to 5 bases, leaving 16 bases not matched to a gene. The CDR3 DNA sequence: TGCGCCAGCAGCTTGGGACGGGTTCGAGCGGGAGCATCAAACGAGCAGTACTTC. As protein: CASSLGRVRAGASNEQYF.

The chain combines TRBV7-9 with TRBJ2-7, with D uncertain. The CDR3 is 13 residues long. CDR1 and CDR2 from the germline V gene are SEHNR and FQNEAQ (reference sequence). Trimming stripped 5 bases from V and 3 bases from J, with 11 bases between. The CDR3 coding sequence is TGTGCCAGCAGCCACCAGGATAACTACGAGCAGTACTTC. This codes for CASSHQDNYEQYF.

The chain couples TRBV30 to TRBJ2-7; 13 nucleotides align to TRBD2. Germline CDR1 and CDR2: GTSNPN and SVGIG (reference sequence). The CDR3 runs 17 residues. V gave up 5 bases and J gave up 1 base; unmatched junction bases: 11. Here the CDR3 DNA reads TGTGCCTGGCAGACACTAGCGGGAGGGCCATTATCCTACGAGCAGTACTTC. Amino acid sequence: CAWQTLAGGPLSYEQYF.

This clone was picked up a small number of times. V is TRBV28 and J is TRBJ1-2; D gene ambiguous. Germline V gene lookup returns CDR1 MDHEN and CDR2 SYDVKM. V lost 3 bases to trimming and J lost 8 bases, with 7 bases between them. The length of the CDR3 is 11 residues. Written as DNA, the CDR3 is TGTGCCAGCAGTTTTGCGGTGGGCTACACCTTC. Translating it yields CASSFAVGYTF.

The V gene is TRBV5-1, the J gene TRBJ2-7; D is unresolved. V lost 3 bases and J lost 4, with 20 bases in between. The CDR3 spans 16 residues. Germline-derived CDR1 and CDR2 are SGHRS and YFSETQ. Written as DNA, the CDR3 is TGCGCCAGCAGCTCCCTAAAAGGTTTCCAGCCTTACGAGCAGTACTTC. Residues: CASSSLKGFQPYEQYF.

CDR3 in amino acids: CASSLQTGPGELFF. Written as DNA, the CDR3 is TGCGCCAGCAGCTTGCAAACAGGACCCGGGGAGCTGTTTTTT. The V and J genes are TRBV5-1 and TRBJ2-2, with D maybe TRBD1 (5 bases). Germline lookup yields CDR1 SGHRS and CDR2 YFSETQ. Trimming removed 1 base from V and 6 bases from J, with 10 bases in between. The CDR3 has 14 amino acids.

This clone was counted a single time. The CDR3 nucleotides are TGTGCCATCAGCCGTTCAGTTGCGGGGAGGGCTTCTGGAGAGACCCAGTACTTC. Its translation is CAISRSVAGRASGETQYF. The chain combines TRBV10-3 with TRBJ2-5, with 7 bases matching TRBD2. Germline V gene sequence: CDR1 ENHRY, CDR2 SYGVKD. With V trimmed by 6 bases and J by 4 bases, 20 bases remained unmatched. CDR3 length: 18 amino acids.